This TCR beta chain is from a study of T cell responses to AZD1222 COVID-19 vaccine. Study-wide results and limits: Spike-specific TCR breadth and depth both grew after two AZD1222 doses.

The table came from immunoSEQ multiplex PCR; TCRdb's copy has only in-frame clones and leaves some out. This table holds about 110,000 clones, about 92% found once. The CDR3 is 14 residues long. Between the trimmed V and J ends, which lost 5 bases and 9 bases, there was a span of 17 bases. Germline V gives CDR1 SEHNR, CDR2 FQNEAQ (reference sequence). Details on this clone: The antigen is undetermined.

The sample here was peripheral blood, taken 28 days after the second AZD1222 dose. The clonotype was recovered from an adult who received the AZD1222 COVID-19 vaccine. The chain combines TRBV7-9 with TRBJ1-5, with D uncertain. In DNA form, the CDR3 reads TGTGCCAGCAGCATCTCGGACGCCGCAGGGCCCCAGCATTTT. Residues: CASSISDAAGPQHF.